A single sample gave rise to the 31 T cell receptor beta chains below, sequenced in a study of regulatory T cells in long-lasting Graves disease. Both iRepertoire HTBI primers and Arm-PCR of CDR3 regions were used to build the TCR beta libraries. TCRdb re-analysed the multiplex PCR reads in MiXCR, keeping a single row per CDR3 protein. The sample has 400,000 to 500,000 distinct CDR3 sequences; roughly 15% are singletons. Specified time point: newly diagnosed GD, antithyroid drugs for less than 3 months. PBMCs were the source of the RNA used for TCR sequencing. This sample also belongs to another study, concerning T cells in Graves' hyperthyroidism and ophthalmopathy.

The input for sequencing was peripheral blood mononuclear cells (PBMCs), taken at new diagnosis, from a patient treated with antithyroid drugs. These receptors were collected from a woman aged 45-59 years with Graves disease.

Regarding this clonotype: Possible read error: a much larger clone is one base away. V and J are TRBV6-1 and TRBJ2-3, with 11 bases fitting TRBD2. The CDR3 contains 15 residues. The J segment lost 1 base and the V segment lost 7 bases, leaving 4 bases of the junction unmatched. The V gene's germline CDR1 is MNHNS and CDR2 SASEGT. CDR3: CASIETSGGTDTQYF. The DNA for the CDR3 is TGTGCCAGCATCGAGACTAGCGGGGGCACAGATACGCAGTATTTT.

This clonotype has ten or more counts. The CDR3 spells CASSLQAGFTDTQYF. The CDR3 coding sequence is TGTGCCAGCAGCTTGCAGGCGGGGTTCACAGATACGCAGTATTTT. The chain carries TRBV5-8 and TRBJ2-3; TRBD2 might be the D (6 bases). Trimming took off 1 base at V and 2 bases at J, with 11 bases between the two ends. CDR1 and CDR2 (germline): SGHTS, YDEGEE. The CDR3 spans 15 residues.

This clonotype was detected many times. The V gene is TRBV28, the J gene TRBJ2-4, with TRBD2 identical over 11 bases. Germline lookup yields CDR1 MDHEN and CDR2 SYDVKM. The ends lost 4 bases at V and 9 bases at J; junction bases unmatched: 8. The CDR3 totals 15 residues. The CDR3 sequence is CASSSNPGTSGIQYF. Written as DNA, the CDR3 is TGTGCCAGCAGTTCTAACCCAGGGACTAGCGGCATTCAGTACTTC.

The table lists this clonotype with a few counts. The chain has TRBV3-1 and TRBJ1-6; D remains ambiguous. V lost 0 bases and J 9 bases, leaving 9 bases between the germline ends. The V gene's germline CDR1 is LGHDT and CDR2 YNNKEL (reference sequence). There are 14 residues in the CDR3. The CDR3: CASSQDGVGSPLHF. CDR3 DNA sequence: TGTGCCAGCAGCCAAGATGGGGTTGGTTCACCCCTCCACTTT.

This clonotype has ten or more counts. The chain employs TRBV3-1 and TRBJ2-1; 10 nucleotides align to TRBD1. V shed 5 bases and J 6 bases; nucleotides not matched to a gene: 7. Germline V lookup: CDR1 LGHDT, CDR2 YNNKEL (reference sequence). CDR3 length equals 15 residues. Written as DNA, the CDR3 is TGTGCCAGCAGCATACCGGGACAGGGGTCCAATGAGCAGTTCTTC. Its protein product is CASSIPGQGSNEQFF.

This clonotype has ten or more counts. V and J are TRBV6-1 and TRBJ2-1; 7 nucleotides agree with TRBD1. V trimming: 5 bases; J trimming: 2 bases; junction bases outside the gene matches: 12. Germline assignment: CDR1 MNHNS and CDR2 SASEGT. This CDR3 has 17 amino acids. The CDR3 loop is CASSPYDRVDPYNEQFF. In DNA form, the CDR3 reads TGTGCCAGCAGTCCGTACGACAGGGTGGACCCCTACAATGAGCAGTTCTTC.

This clonotype was counted at least ten times. The chain has TRBV20-1 and TRBJ2-7; the match to TRBD2 covers 9 bases. The length of the CDR3 is 15 residues. In germline, CDR1 is DFQATT, CDR2 SNEGSKA (reference sequence). The V gene end was trimmed by 1 base and the J gene end by 1 base; junction bases not matched to a gene: 5. CDR3 in amino acids: CSARALAGLSYEQYF. The CDR3 DNA follows: TGCAGTGCTAGAGCCCTAGCGGGACTATCCTACGAGCAGTACTTC.

The V and J genes are TRBV5-4 and TRBJ2-1, with 13 bases matching TRBD2. The CDR3 spans 17 residues. Germline values: CDR1 SGHNT, CDR2 YYREEE (reference sequence). After removal of 0 bases from V and 4 bases from J, the junction contained 4 bases not matched to a gene. CDR3 residues: CASSLGEGLAGYNEQFF. The DNA for the CDR3 is TGTGCCAGCAGCTTGGGGGAGGGACTAGCGGGATACAATGAGCAGTTCTTC.

This clonotype was seen a handful of times. The V call is TRBV6-1, the J call TRBJ2-2; no clear D gene. The CDR3 runs 12 residues. The germline V gene has CDR1 MNHNS and CDR2 SASEGT. The V end lost 6 bases, the J end lost 8 bases, and 10 bases lay between the germline ends. The CDR3 is CASSPDYGELFF. CDR3 DNA: TGTGCCAGCAGCCCGGATTATGGGGAGCTGTTTTTT.

This clonotype came up a few times. The rearrangement uses TRBV11-2 and TRBJ1-2; 7 nucleotides line up with TRBD1. There are 18 residues in the CDR3. Germline V CDR1 and CDR2: SGHAT, FQNNGV. The ends lost 5 bases at V and 8 bases at J; junction bases unmatched: 23. This CDR3 is CASSRTMTSGGGPRGYTF. The CDR3 DNA reads TGTGCCAGCAGCCGAACAATGACATCAGGGGGAGGGCCGAGGGGCTACACCTTC.

This clonotype was observed at least ten times. V and J are TRBV2 and TRBJ1-2; 8 bases fit TRBD1. Germline V gives CDR1 SNHLY, CDR2 FYNNEI. This CDR3 has 14 residues. Trimming took 3 bases from V and 4 from J; bases not matched to a gene: 4. The CDR3 loop is CASSEGQATYGYTF. The CDR3 bases are TGTGCCAGCAGTGAGGGACAGGCGACCTATGGCTACACCTTC.

The V gene is TRBV18, the J gene TRBJ1-4; possible D gene TRBD1, 5 bases. CDR3 length: 15 residues. Trimming removed 2 bases at V and 6 bases at J, with 13 bases between. CDR1 KGHSH and CDR2 LQKENI come from the germline V gene. DNA of the CDR3: TGTGCCAGCTCACCAGCCCAGGACAATGATGAAAAACTGTTTTTT. Translating gives CASSPAQDNDEKLFF.

This clonotype occurred a few times. This rearrangement joins TRBV7-9 to TRBJ1-5; TRBD1 aligns across 11 bases. Germline CDR1 is SEHNR and CDR2 is FQNEAQ (reference sequence). There are 16 residues in the CDR3. Trimming cost V 2 bases and J 11 bases; bases outside gene matches: 11. CDR3 in amino acids: CASSLSAGTGGEAQHF. Written as DNA, the CDR3 is TGTGCCAGCAGCTTATCAGCAGGGACAGGGGGTGAGGCCCAGCATTTT.

This clonotype was recorded many times. The chain uses TRBV7-8 and TRBJ2-7; D remains ambiguous. V gave up 1 base and J gave up 3 bases, with 10 bases separating them. The length of the CDR3 is 14 residues. Germline V lookup: CDR1 SGHVS, CDR2 FQNEAQ. In nucleotides, the CDR3 is TGTGCCAGCAGCTTAGGGAAGAGATACTACGAGCAGTACTTC. It yields the protein CASSLGKRYYEQYF.

In its sample, this clonotype was seen many times. This chain joins TRBV6-2 or TRBV6-3 and TRBJ2-7; 10 bases match TRBD1. After removal of 4 bases from V and 3 bases from J, the junction contained 0 bases not matched to a gene. In germline, CDR1 is MNHEY, CDR2 SVGEGT. The CDR3 sequence is 13 residues long. CDR3 sequence reads: CASSWDRGYEQYF. In nucleotides, the CDR3 is TGTGCCAGCAGTTGGGACAGGGGCTACGAGCAGTACTTC.

This clonotype was recorded many times. The V gene is TRBV2, the J gene TRBJ2-7; 10 bases are shared with TRBD2. The CDR3 consists of 15 residues. CDR1 is SNHLY, CDR2 FYNNEI, per germline. Germline trimming cut 7 bases from V and 3 bases from J; bases unmatched to any gene: 9. The CDR3 protein is CASNRGAGGLYEQYF. CDR3 nucleotide sequence: TGTGCCAGCAACCGAGGAGCGGGAGGGCTCTACGAGCAGTACTTC.

The V gene is TRBV18, the J gene TRBJ2-6; TRBD1 might be the D (5 bases). Per germline, CDR1 KGHSH and CDR2 LQKENI. The CDR3 extends over 18 amino acids. The V end was cut by 1 base, the J end by 1 base, with 14 bases between. The CDR3 DNA sequence: TGTGCCAGCTCACCACGCTTGGGGCGTCAATCTGGGGCCAACGTCCTGACTTTC. Its protein is CASSPRLGRQSGANVLTF.

This clonotype was observed many times. The chain is built from TRBV11-2 and TRBJ1-2; TRBD1 is a possible D gene (5 bases). V was clipped by 4 bases and J by 8 bases, with 17 bases between them. Germline CDR1 is SGHAT and CDR2 is FQNNGV. The CDR3 runs to 14 residues. CDR3 nucleotides: TGTGCCAGCAGCTCTAGCAGGGCCGGAGGAGGCTACACCTTC. This codes for CASSSSRAGGGYTF.

This clonotype appeared many times. The J gene is TRBJ1-1, the V gene TRBV5-6, with D perhaps TRBD1 (5 bases). The CDR3 covers 15 residues. V lost 2 bases to trimming and J lost 1 base, with 12 bases between them. Germline values: CDR1 SGHDT, CDR2 YYEEEE. The CDR3 nucleotides read TGTGCCAGCAGCTTTGGGGCAGCCCAGAACACTGAAGCTTTCTTT. It translates to CASSFGAAQNTEAFF.

A word on this clonotype: An end of the junction differs from the germline gene, which may be a read error. The chain carries TRBV9 and TRBJ2-5; D may correspond to TRBD1 or TRBD2 (5 bases each). Germline V gives CDR1 SGDLS, CDR2 YYNGEE. The CDR3 has 14 amino acids. The DNA for the CDR3 is TGTGCCCGCAGCACCCGGGACGCTTGGGAGACCCAGTACTTC. It translates to CARSTRDAWETQYF.

The sample holds many counts of this clonotype. The chain combines TRBV12-3 or TRBV12-4 with TRBJ1-5; no definite D call. Trimming left V 3 bases short and J 2 bases short, with 14 bases between. The length of the CDR3 is 16 residues. The CDR3 sequence: CASSLKAAAGNQPQHF. CDR3 nucleotides: TGTGCCAGCAGTTTGAAGGCCGCTGCGGGCAATCAGCCCCAGCATTTT.

This clonotype has at least ten counts. The genes are TRBV10-3 and TRBJ1-4, with D maybe TRBD1 (6 bases). Germline CDR1 and CDR2: ENHRY and SYGVKD. This CDR3 is built from 15 residues. The V gene lost 0 bases and the J gene lost 3 bases, with 8 bases spanning the gap. Here the CDR3 reads CAISESTGSNEKLFF. The CDR3 DNA is TGTGCCATCAGTGAGTCCACAGGGTCTAATGAAAAACTGTTTTTT.

This clonotype was seen more than once but under ten times. The V call is TRBV27, the J call TRBJ2-7, with D unresolved. V dropped 2 bases and J dropped 1 base, with 6 bases sitting between them. Germline V gives CDR1 MNHEY, CDR2 SMNVEV (reference sequence). This CDR3 region has 13 residues. For the CDR3, the DNA is TGTGCCAGCAGTTTAATGGAGTCCTACGAGCAGTACTTC. Translation gives CASSLMESYEQYF.

This clonotype was recorded at least ten times. The chain employs TRBV2 and TRBJ2-1, with 9 bases matching TRBD2. The CDR3 loop spans 13 amino acids. Germline V gives CDR1 SNHLY, CDR2 FYNNEI. The V segment lost 8 bases and the J segment 9 bases; nucleotides outside the gene matches: 8. Here the CDR3 reads CASGENSGGEQFF. CDR3 nucleotides: TGTGCCAGCGGGGAGAATAGCGGGGGTGAGCAGTTCTTC.

The rearrangement joins TRBV20-1 to TRBJ1-5; a weak D match, TRBD1 (5 bases). Trimming took off 0 bases at V and 4 bases at J, with 16 bases between the two ends. The CDR3 runs to 16 residues. The germline gives CDR1 DFQATT, CDR2 SNEGSKA (reference sequence). CDR3 protein: CSARDPGLGENQPQHF. The DNA of the CDR3 is TGCAGTGCTAGAGACCCAGGGCTGGGGGAAAATCAGCCCCAGCATTTT.

This clonotype was counted ten times or more. V gene TRBV30 combines with J gene TRBJ2-7; no firm D call. The CDR3 runs 12 residues. The germline V gene encodes CDR1 GTSNPN and CDR2 SVGIG (reference sequence). V was cut by 4 bases and J by 9 bases, with 16 bases left in between. DNA of the CDR3: TGTGCCTGGAACCGAAGAAGTGTGAGGCAGTACTTC. Translated, it gives CAWNRRSVRQYF.

This clonotype was observed at least ten times. The J gene is TRBJ1-2, the V gene TRBV4-1; tentatively, D is TRBD1 (6 bases). Germline-derived CDR1 and CDR2 are MGHRA and YSYEKL. V was clipped by 1 base and J by 2 bases, with 14 bases between them. The CDR3 contains 16 residues. CDR3 DNA sequence: TGCGCCAGCAGCCAAGGGGTAACAGGGCCCAACTATGGCTACACCTTC. Its translation: CASSQGVTGPNYGYTF.

This clonotype has more than one count but fewer than ten. The chain carries TRBV6-2 or TRBV6-3 and TRBJ2-7, with a possible D match to TRBD2 (6 bases). V lost 0 bases, J lost 0 bases, and 12 bases lay in between. This CDR3 comprises 16 residues. CDR1 and CDR2 (germline): MNHEY, SVGEGT. The CDR3 spells CASSYSSTSYSYEQYF. Written as DNA, the CDR3 is TGTGCCAGCAGTTACTCGAGCACTAGCTACTCCTACGAGCAGTACTTC.

This clonotype was seen only a few times. The chain carries TRBV19 and TRBJ1-3; the D gene is possibly TRBD1 (5 bases). The germline V and J ends were trimmed by 2 bases and 0 bases, with 17 bases remaining between them. CDR3 size: 18 residues. From germline, CDR1 is LNHDA and CDR2 SQIVND (reference sequence). CDR3 in amino acids: CASSILTGTAGSGNTIYF. For the CDR3, the DNA is TGTGCCAGTAGTATACTGACCGGGACTGCTGGCTCTGGAAACACCATATATTTT.

Many counts were recorded for this clonotype. The V and J genes are TRBV5-1 and TRBJ2-7; perhaps TRBD1 as D (5 bases). This CDR3 region has 16 residues. Germline CDR1 and CDR2: SGHRS and YFSETQ. V was cut by 4 bases and J by 3 bases, with 20 bases left in between. The CDR3: CASSLKTQGPSYEQYF. In DNA, the CDR3 is TGCGCCAGCAGCCTAAAGACTCAGGGTCCTAGCTACGAGCAGTACTTC.

Many counts were recorded for this clonotype. V gene TRBV7-9 combines with J gene TRBJ2-1; a possible D gene is TRBD2 (5 bases). Germline loops: CDR1 SEHNR, CDR2 FQNEAQ (reference sequence). With 5 bases removed from V and 8 bases from J, the gap between germline ends came to 16 bases. CDR3 length: 14 amino acids. The CDR3 nucleotides are TGTGCCAGCAGCCCCTCGGGGTTTGTCTATGAGCAGTTCTTC. It is translated as CASSPSGFVYEQFF.